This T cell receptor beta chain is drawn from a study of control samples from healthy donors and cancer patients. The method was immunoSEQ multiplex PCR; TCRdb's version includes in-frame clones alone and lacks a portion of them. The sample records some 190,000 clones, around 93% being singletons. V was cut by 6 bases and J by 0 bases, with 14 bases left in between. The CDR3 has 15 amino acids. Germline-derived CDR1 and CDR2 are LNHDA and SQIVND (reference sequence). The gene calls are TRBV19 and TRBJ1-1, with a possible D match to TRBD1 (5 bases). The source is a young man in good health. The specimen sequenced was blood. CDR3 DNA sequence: TGTGCCAGTAGGAAAGAGACAGCGATGAACACTGAAGCTTTCTTT. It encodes CASRKETAMNTEAFF.